The present entry profiles one T cell receptor beta chain with its context. The antigen is not known. These data originate in a study of PD-1 blockade in mismatch repair-deficient tumors. Study observations and caveats: Tumor-resident clones, often absent from pretreatment blood, expanded after pembrolizumab and then contracted.

The CDR3 is made up of 13 amino acids. CDR1 and CDR2 from the germline V gene are SGHTA and FQGNSA. V was shortened by 2 bases and J by 6 bases, with 10 bases between the two germline ends. Clones were sequenced by immunoSEQ multiplex PCR, and TCRdb holds only the in-frame ones, with some missing. The repertoire includes some 100,000 clones, about 79% of them detected once, and around 5.8% sits in the top ten. Mismatch repair deficiency was confirmed in all patients, by PCR or immunohistochemistry. The sequencing here drew on peripheral blood, taken roughly 36 weeks after starting pembrolizumab. The chain links TRBV7-2 to TRBJ2-5; D perhaps matches TRBD1 (6 bases). This TCR was sampled from an adult with mismatch repair-deficient cancer. The CDR3 DNA reads TGTGCCAGCAGCTTACGAGGGGGACAGACCCAGTACTTC. This translates into CASSLRGGQTQYF.